The sequence of this TCR beta chain was determined in a study of blood T cells in healthy people across ages. A second roughly 7 to 11 cycle PCR used barcoded and J-beta primers. Each TCR beta cDNA got a 12-nucleotide random molecular identifier. Using its own MiXCR run on the 5' RACE reads, TCRdb lists one record per CDR3 protein. Of fewer than 2,000,000 distinct CDR3 sequences listed, around 40% are singletons. Losses at the gene ends were 6 bases for V and 0 bases for J; bases not matched to a gene: 22. CDR1 and CDR2 from the germline V gene are DFQATT and SNEGSKA (reference sequence). The CDR3 runs 19 residues.

The sample consisted of blood. This sequence was found in a human donor in good health. The V and J genes are TRBV20-1 and TRBJ1-1, with 7 bases fitting TRBD1. As DNA, the CDR3 is TGCAGTGCCTCTATCGTACTAAGGGACAGAATTTTTATGAACACTGAAGCTTTCTTT. It codes for CSASIVLRDRIFMNTEAFF.